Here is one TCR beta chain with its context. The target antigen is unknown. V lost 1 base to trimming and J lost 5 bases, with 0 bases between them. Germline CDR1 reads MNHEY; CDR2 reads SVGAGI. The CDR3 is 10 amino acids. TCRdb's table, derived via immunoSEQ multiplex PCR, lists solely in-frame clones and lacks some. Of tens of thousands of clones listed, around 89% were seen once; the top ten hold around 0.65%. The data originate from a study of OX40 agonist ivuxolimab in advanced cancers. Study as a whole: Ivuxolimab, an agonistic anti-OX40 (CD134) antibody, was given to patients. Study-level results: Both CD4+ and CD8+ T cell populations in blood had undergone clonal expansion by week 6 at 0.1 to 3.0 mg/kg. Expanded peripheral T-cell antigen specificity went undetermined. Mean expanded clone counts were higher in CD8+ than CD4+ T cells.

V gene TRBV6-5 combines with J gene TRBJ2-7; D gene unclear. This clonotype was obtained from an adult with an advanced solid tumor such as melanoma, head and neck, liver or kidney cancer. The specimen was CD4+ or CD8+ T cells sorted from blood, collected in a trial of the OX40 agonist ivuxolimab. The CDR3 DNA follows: TGTGCCAGCAGTTACTACGAGCAGTACTTC. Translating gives CASSYYEQYF.